This T cell receptor beta chain was documented in a study of blood T cell repertoires in COVID-19. In the study overall: The United States, Italy and Spain provided the acute and convalescent COVID-19 samples.

This CDR3 spans 13 amino acids. Germline-derived CDR1 and CDR2 are SGHTA and FQGNSA. J gave up 4 bases and V 6 bases, and 5 bases lay outside the gene matches. Source study methods: It was from reference gene primer amplification that nucleated cell counts were estimated. Clones were sequenced by immunoSEQ multiplex PCR, and TCRdb holds only the in-frame ones, with some missing. V and J calls and clone size come straight from that table; D and trimming were deduced from the DNA. The sample comprises around 78,000 clones, about 88% of which are singletons, and roughly 45% rests with the top ten. This sequence joins TRBV7-2 and TRBJ2-5; 7 bases fit TRBD1. The receptor was derived from a human donor in a cohort sampled during active COVID-19. Material: peripheral blood. CDR3 region: CASSFDRVETQYF. The CDR3 DNA follows: TGTGCCAGCAGTTTCGACAGGGTAGAGACCCAGTACTTC.